One and the same sample provided the 23 T cell receptor beta chains below, sequenced in a study of patients and donors after allogeneic stem cell transplantation. TCRdb reprocessed the RT-PCR reads via MiXCR and lists one record per CDR3 protein. The data show 95,000 to 120,000 distinct CDR3 sequences, with approximately 35% seen just once and around 25% held by the top ten. The sequenced material came from blood, either unsorted or a sorted T cell fraction (not recorded which). Receptors were obtained from a human donor who was either an allogeneic HSCT recipient or a stem cell or donor lymphocyte infusion donor (not recorded which). It is not recorded whose cells these are; they may come from a transplant donor.

A few counts support this clonotype. The chain joins TRBV18 to TRBJ1-2, with D possibly TRBD1 on 5 matching bases. This CDR3 spans 17 amino acids. Per the germline V gene, CDR1 is KGHSH and CDR2 is LQKENI. Trimming stripped 4 bases from V and 0 bases from J, with 18 bases between. The CDR3: CASSQSPPDNSNYGYTF. Here the CDR3 DNA reads TGTGCCAGCTCACAAAGTCCTCCGGACAACTCTAACTATGGCTACACCTTC.

V gene TRBV29-1 combines with J gene TRBJ1-2; 7 positions match TRBD1. The germline V gene encodes CDR1 SQVTM and CDR2 ANQGSEA. The CDR3 contains 12 residues. Trimming removed 6 bases from V and 4 bases from J; junction bases left unmatched: 5. CDR3: CSVGDSVYGYTF. The CDR3, as DNA: TGCAGCGTGGGGGACAGTGTCTATGGCTACACCTTC.

The J gene is TRBJ2-1, the V gene TRBV14; 10 bases agree with TRBD2. Trimming removed 2 bases from V and 2 bases from J; junction bases left unmatched: 6. CDR3 length: 17 residues. Germline CDR1 and CDR2: SGHDN and FVKESK. CDR3 coding DNA: TGTGCCAGCAGCCAATGGGCTAGCGGGAGTACCTACAATGAGCAGTTCTTC. Its translation: CASSQWASGSTYNEQFF.

This clonotype was counted a few times. This chain links TRBV4-3 with TRBJ2-3; D is ambiguous. CDR1 and CDR2 from the germline V gene are LGHNA and YSLEER. CDR3 size: 13 residues. V was trimmed by 1 base and J by 6 bases, leaving 8 bases between them. Here the CDR3 reads CASSQGFVDTQYF. The CDR3 DNA reads as TGCGCCAGCAGCCAAGGGTTTGTGGATACGCAGTATTTT.

The genes are TRBV6-5 and TRBJ2-1, with TRBD1 as a possible D gene (6 bases). V lost 4 bases to trimming and J lost 0 bases, with 13 bases between them. The CDR3 covers 16 residues. The germline V gene has CDR1 MNHEY and CDR2 SVGAGI. The CDR3 here is CASSFRGRSSYNEQFF. The CDR3 DNA reads TGTGCCAGCAGTTTCAGGGGAAGAAGCTCCTACAATGAGCAGTTCTTC.

V gene TRBV29-1 combines with J gene TRBJ2-3; no firm D call. The CDR3 is made up of 14 amino acids. The V end lost 0 bases, the J end lost 0 bases, and 7 bases lay between the germline ends. CDR1 and CDR2 (germline): SQVTM, ANQGSEA. CDR3 residues: CSVEDYPSTDTQYF. In DNA form, the CDR3 reads TGCAGCGTTGAAGACTACCCTAGCACAGATACGCAGTATTTT.

This clonotype was found many times. This sequence joins TRBV29-1 and TRBJ1-1; 10 bases are a match to TRBD1. CDR1 is SQVTM and CDR2 is ANQGSEA in the germline V gene. With 3 bases clipped from V and 5 bases from J, the junction kept 6 bases outside the gene matches. There are 14 residues in the CDR3. CDR3 residues: CSVEWDRGITEAFF. In DNA, the CDR3 is TGCAGCGTTGAGTGGGACAGGGGAATAACTGAAGCTTTCTTT.

The chain combines TRBV6-6 with TRBJ2-7; TRBD1 aligns across 7 bases. Germline CDR1 and CDR2: MNHNY and SVGAGI (reference sequence). The CDR3 length is 17 residues. J lost 7 bases, V lost 5 bases, and 20 bases had no gene match. Here the CDR3 DNA reads TGTGCCAGCAGTGCCCGACAGGGTTGGACGACGATGGTGGAGCAGTACTTC. It encodes CASSARQGWTTMVEQYF.

The rearrangement links TRBV4-3 to TRBJ2-7, with a weak D call TRBD2 (5 bases). The CDR3 is 15 amino acids. The germline CDR1 and CDR2 sequences are LGHNA and YSLEER. Trimming cost V 4 bases and J 3 bases, with 16 bases left between them. The CDR3 DNA reads as TGCGCCAGCAGCCCCCTCGTCGGGGAAAACTACGAGCAGTACTTC. The encoded protein is CASSPLVGENYEQYF.

V gene TRBV9 combines with J gene TRBJ2-1; 10 nucleotides match TRBD2. The ends lost 3 bases at V and 1 base at J; junction bases unmatched: 1. CDR3 length equals 15 residues. In germline, CDR1 is SGDLS, CDR2 YYNGEE. The CDR3: CASSGSGRSYNEQFF. In nucleotides, the CDR3 is TGTGCCAGCAGCGGTAGCGGGAGGTCCTACAATGAGCAGTTCTTC.

The chain links TRBV7-9 to TRBJ2-3; D is unclear. The germline CDR1 and CDR2 sequences are SEHNR and FQNEAQ (reference sequence). The CDR3 loop spans 12 amino acids. V was clipped by 5 bases and J by 8 bases, with 11 bases between them. CDR3 protein: CASSPDRVTQYF. CDR3 in DNA: TGTGCCAGCAGCCCTGATCGGGTTACGCAGTATTTT.

The sample holds a few counts of this clonotype. The chain couples TRBV21-1 to TRBJ1-6; TRBD1 was called by the table and not checked on the DNA. TRBV21-1 is flagged as a pseudogene. The CDR3 has 20 residues. The CDR3 protein is CASSKMADRGVTLPNSPLHF. The CDR3 region has the DNA TGTGCCAGCAGCAAAATGGCGGACAGGGGGGTCACCTTACCGAATTCACCCCTCCACTTT.

The chain combines TRBV3-1 with TRBJ2-1; D ambiguous. This CDR3 is 15 amino acids long. V was clipped by 3 bases and J by 0 bases, with 9 bases between them. Germline V gives CDR1 LGHDT, CDR2 YNNKEL (reference sequence). DNA of the CDR3: TGTGCCAGCAGCCAGCCCATCAGCTCCTACAATGAGCAGTTCTTC. It codes for CASSQPISSYNEQFF.

A few counts support this clonotype. The genes are TRBV20-1 and TRBJ2-7; unclear D gene. Germline V CDR1 and CDR2: DFQATT, SNEGSKA (reference sequence). V lost 5 bases, J lost 3 bases, and 17 bases lay in between. CDR3 length: 14 amino acids. The CDR3 nucleotides are TGCAGTGCTCCTTCGCCTTACCCTAACTACGAGCAGTACTTC. Its translation: CSAPSPYPNYEQYF.

The chain joins TRBV5-1 to TRBJ1-4, with a weak D call TRBD1 (5 bases). Between the trimmed V and J ends, which lost 2 bases and 4 bases, there was a span of 12 bases. This CDR3 is built from 15 residues. Germline CDR1 reads SGHRS; CDR2 reads YFSETQ. The CDR3 loop is CASSLGQGGNEKLFF. In DNA form, the CDR3 reads TGCGCCAGCAGCTTAGGTCAGGGCGGTAATGAAAAACTGTTTTTT.

Only a few counts were recorded for this clonotype. This rearrangement joins TRBV27 to TRBJ1-5; D ambiguous. The CDR3 runs to 9 residues. The V end was cut by 8 bases, the J end by 12 bases, with 8 bases between. Germline lookup yields CDR1 MNHEY and CDR2 SMNVEV (reference sequence). The CDR3 coding sequence is TGTGCCAGCCGCCTGCTCCAGCATTTT. Protein: CASRLLQHF.

This chain uses TRBV6-2 or TRBV6-3 with TRBJ1-2, with TRBD1 as a possible D gene (6 bases). V shed 3 bases and J shed 0 bases, with 23 bases lying between them. Germline V lookup: CDR1 MNHEY, CDR2 SVGEGT. The CDR3 is 19 residues long. CDR3 DNA: TGTGCCAGCAGTTATTCGGCCGGGACACAGGAACAAGCTAACTATGGCTACACCTTC. Amino acid sequence: CASSYSAGTQEQANYGYTF.

This chain joins TRBV25-1 and TRBJ2-7, with 7 positions matching TRBD1. Losses at the gene ends were 0 bases for V and 4 bases for J; bases not matched to a gene: 9. The CDR3 loop spans 16 amino acids. From germline, CDR1 is MGHDK and CDR2 SYGVNS. The CDR3 protein is CASSEYGDRDLYEQYF. The DNA for the CDR3 is TGTGCCAGCAGTGAATATGGTGACAGGGACCTGTACGAGCAGTACTTC.

The chain employs TRBV9 and TRBJ2-5, with D perhaps TRBD1 (7 bases). CDR1 and CDR2 (germline): SGDLS, YYNGEE. The ends were cut back, 1 base at V and 2 bases at J, with 12 bases in the middle. This CDR3 has 15 residues. For the CDR3, the DNA is TGTGCCAGCAGCGTATCCCCAGGGGGGCAAGAGACCCAGTACTTC. It codes for CASSVSPGGQETQYF.

The table lists this clonotype with a few counts. The V gene is TRBV29-1, the J gene TRBJ2-7; D gene unclear. Germline-derived CDR1 and CDR2 are SQVTM and ANQGSEA. The CDR3 is 12 amino acids. V was cut by 4 bases and J by 2 bases, with 9 bases left in between. CDR3 in amino acids: CSVGVRPYEQYF. DNA of the CDR3: TGCAGCGTTGGTGTCAGACCCTACGAGCAGTACTTC.

The rearrangement joins TRBV27 to TRBJ2-5, with 9 bases identical to TRBD1. This CDR3 contains 15 residues. V lost 5 bases, J lost 4 bases, and 8 bases stayed unmatched. Germline V gene data show CDR1 as MNHEY and CDR2 as SMNVEV (reference sequence). In nucleotides, the CDR3 is TGTGCCAGCAGTCCACACAGGGGGCAGGGAGAGACCCAGTACTTC. It codes for CASSPHRGQGETQYF.

The chain joins TRBV12-3 or TRBV12-4 to TRBJ2-1, with TRBD1 identical over 7 bases. The CDR3 extends over 13 amino acids. The V and J ends lost 1 base and 11 bases, in that order; junction bases with no gene match: 5. The CDR3 here is CASSLGQGLQQFF. DNA for the CDR3: TGTGCCAGCAGTTTAGGACAGGGTTTACAGCAGTTCTTC.

This rearrangement joins TRBV20-1 to TRBJ2-3; D unresolved. Trimming pared 0 bases from V and 5 bases from J, leaving 15 bases between. There are 15 residues in the CDR3. Per the germline V gene, CDR1 is DFQATT and CDR2 is SNEGSKA (reference sequence). CDR3 loop: CSARDRGNRRDTQYF. CDR3 sequence (DNA): TGCAGTGCTAGAGATCGAGGTAATAGAAGAGATACGCAGTATTTT.